The entry below describes one T cell receptor beta chain. Its antigen is still unknown. Unique molecular identifiers featured in how the TCRbeta library was prepared. In TCRdb, the PCR reads were re-called with MiXCR into one record per CDR3 protein. Of approximately 130,000 distinct CDR3 sequences in the sample, approximately 8.7% were seen once. The data stem from a study of T-cell reconstitution after alpha-beta-depleted transplantation in children. Study observations and caveats: Several hundred graft clones that had expanded were reportedly the source of alpha-beta T cells about two months after transplant.

The CDR3 extends over 13 amino acids. Germline loops: CDR1 KGHDR, CDR2 SFDVKD. Trimming removed 9 bases from V and 0 bases from J, with 10 bases in between. The receptor's source is a girl less than two years old who had a stem cell transplant for combined immunodeficiency, so the T cells may come from the graft donor. This specimen was PBMCs, mostly from graft donor cells, taken 180 days after TCRalphabeta/CD19-depleted stem cell transplant. This chain uses TRBV24-1 with TRBJ2-5, with D hard to call. CDR3 sequence reads: CATRSPYQETQYF. In DNA, the CDR3 is TGTGCCACCCGTTCTCCGTACCAAGAGACCCAGTACTTC.